This T cell receptor (beta chain) comes out of a study of T cells in Graves' hyperthyroidism and ophthalmopathy. Study observations and caveats: Among thyroid clonotypes expanded above 0.001, most also appeared in blood. In the analysis, a 13 V-J model separated ophthalmopathy from stable hyperthyroidism.

With V trimmed by 6 bases and J by 1 base, 4 bases remained unmatched. The CDR3 length is 14 residues. Looked up from germline, CDR1 is MNHEY and CDR2 is SVGEGT. This clonotype was counted a few times. As yet, its antigen is unknown. Sampled blood dates from first hyperthyroidism diagnosis, and it precedes any ophthalmopathy symptoms. Amplified TCR beta CDR3 regions came from RNA transcripts. TCR CDR3 underwent first-round RT-PCR with the HTBI primer set. In TCRdb, the multiplex PCR reads were re-called with MiXCR into one record per CDR3 protein. The data show approximately 270,000 distinct CDR3 sequences, about 15% seen once.

Material: blood. The receptor's source is a woman in her thirties or forties with Graves' hyperthyroidism that later progressed to Graves' ophthalmopathy. V and J are TRBV6-2 or TRBV6-3 and TRBJ2-7; 9 bases fit TRBD1. The CDR3 DNA is TGTGCCAGCAGCAAGACAGGGGGATCCTACGAGCAGTACTTC. The encoded protein is CASSKTGGSYEQYF.